The clone carrying this T cell receptor beta chain has just a few counts. Its specificity is unknown. Use of 60 Vbeta and 13 Jbeta primers characterized the PCR. Clones were read by immunoSEQ multiplex PCR, and TCRdb kept only the in-frame ones, dropping some. The sample yields some 140,000 clones, roughly four fifths seen once. This sample was taken from a study of cytomegalovirus exposure and HLA in healthy donors. Findings of the study overall: In a later analysis, donors in an Asian-associated ancestry cluster reportedly had fewer N-insertions in productive TCRs than the cohort mean. One variant, a missense change in DCLRE1C, was linked in a later analysis to TCR beta V- and J-gene trimming. On later analysis, the bulk of CMV-associated TCR beta chains appeared to be HLA-restricted.

There are 16 residues in the CDR3. Germline V gene sequence: CDR1 SGDLS, CDR2 YYNGEE. V dropped 2 bases and J dropped 4; count of bases not matched to a gene: 11. Sequenced input: PBMCs. The V and J genes are TRBV9 and TRBJ2-7; 8 bases map to TRBD2. The TCR was taken from a woman aged 55-70 years in good health and CMV-seronegative. This CDR3 is CASSVTGLAGTYEQYF. The CDR3 DNA is TGTGCCAGCAGCGTGACTGGACTAGCCGGAACTTACGAGCAGTACTTC.